A selection of T cell receptor beta chains follows, all from one sample in a study of control samples from healthy donors and cancer patients. TCRdb's copy holds only in-frame clones and misses some; the assay was immunoSEQ multiplex PCR. The sample yields about 140,000 clones, roughly 89% seen once. The specimen sequenced was blood. These receptor sequences come from a man between 18 and 29 years old in good health. Each CDR3 is given with its conserved first and last residue. The order of the fields is J gene, D gene, V gene, CDR3 protein. A D gene is named only where the DNA matches it firmly.

j_gene: TRBJ1-1; d_gene: NA; v_gene: TRBV5-1; CDR3aa: CASSFYGNTEAFF
j_gene: TRBJ2-5; d_gene: NA; v_gene: TRBV5-1; CDR3aa: CASSLVRETQYF
j_gene: TRBJ1-2; d_gene: NA; v_gene: TRBV10-3; CDR3aa: CAISESTRAVNYGYTF
j_gene: TRBJ1-6; d_gene: TRBD1; v_gene: TRBV30; CDR3aa: CAWSTGQYNSPLHF
j_gene: TRBJ2-2; d_gene: TRBD1; v_gene: TRBV6-1; CDR3aa: CASSEGDRAAGELFF
j_gene: TRBJ1-6; d_gene: TRBD1; v_gene: TRBV19; CDR3aa: CASSPPGGDNSPLHF
j_gene: TRBJ1-2; d_gene: NA; v_gene: TRBV4-3; CDR3aa: CASSPKTGSNYGYTF
j_gene: TRBJ1-1; d_gene: NA; v_gene: TRBV12-3/TRBV12-4; CDR3aa: CASSSTGRAEAFF
j_gene: TRBJ1-3; d_gene: TRBD1; v_gene: TRBV7-8; CDR3aa: CASSLGQGVGNTIYF
j_gene: TRBJ2-1; d_gene: NA; v_gene: TRBV7-9; CDR3aa: CASSPPGLIGYNEQFF
j_gene: TRBJ2-3; d_gene: NA; v_gene: TRBV9; CDR3aa: CASSATDTQYF
j_gene: TRBJ2-2; d_gene: NA; v_gene: TRBV3-1/TRBV3-2; CDR3aa: CASSLLGSETGELFF
j_gene: TRBJ1-5; d_gene: NA; v_gene: TRBV4-1; CDR3aa: CASSHPFEFQPQHF
j_gene: TRBJ2-5; d_gene: TRBD1; v_gene: TRBV5-4; CDR3aa: CASSSDRDRGRGQETQYF
j_gene: TRBJ1-3; d_gene: NA; v_gene: TRBV3-1/TRBV3-2; CDR3aa: CASSQDTPGSSGNTIYF
j_gene: TRBJ2-7; d_gene: NA; v_gene: TRBV2; CDR3aa: CASSPQGIRGEQYF
j_gene: TRBJ1-4; d_gene: TRBD1; v_gene: TRBV19; CDR3aa: CASRLDRGGTNEKLFF
j_gene: TRBJ1-2; d_gene: NA; v_gene: TRBV6-1; CDR3aa: CASSEVGGYGYTF
j_gene: TRBJ1-6; d_gene: NA; v_gene: TRBV6-5; CDR3aa: CASAGVSYNSPLHF
j_gene: TRBJ2-3; d_gene: NA; v_gene: TRBV4-1; CDR3aa: CASSQQRGSTDTQYF
j_gene: TRBJ2-5; d_gene: NA; v_gene: TRBV5-6; CDR3aa: CASSLVTGAATRETQYF
j_gene: TRBJ2-5; d_gene: NA; v_gene: TRBV2; CDR3aa: CASRVKETQYF
j_gene: TRBJ2-3; d_gene: TRBD2; v_gene: TRBV2; CDR3aa: CASSALAGGTDTQYF
j_gene: TRBJ2-5; d_gene: TRBD1; v_gene: TRBV7-9; CDR3aa: CASSLEGQQETQYF
j_gene: TRBJ1-2; d_gene: NA; v_gene: TRBV28; CDR3aa: CASSSPTERGGYTF
j_gene: TRBJ2-1; d_gene: TRBD2; v_gene: TRBV2; CDR3aa: CASRGLAGGLNNEQFF
j_gene: TRBJ2-7; d_gene: NA; v_gene: TRBV11-2; CDR3aa: CASSLDRSGASYEQYF
j_gene: TRBJ1-3; d_gene: NA; v_gene: TRBV18; CDR3aa: CASSPSEAFSGNTIYF
j_gene: TRBJ2-1; d_gene: NA; v_gene: TRBV19; CDR3aa: CASSIDRGDLFF
j_gene: TRBJ2-7; d_gene: NA; v_gene: TRBV4-1; CDR3aa: CASSQDASRGPVAEQYF
j_gene: TRBJ2-7; d_gene: TRBD1; v_gene: TRBV7-2; CDR3aa: CASSTAGGPYEQYF
j_gene: TRBJ2-6; d_gene: NA; v_gene: TRBV18; CDR3aa: CASSHTAGAPSGANVLTF
j_gene: TRBJ2-2; d_gene: NA; v_gene: TRBV5-1; CDR3aa: CASSLFSDTGELFF
j_gene: TRBJ1-1; d_gene: NA; v_gene: TRBV6-5; CDR3aa: CASSAVLNTEAFF
j_gene: TRBJ2-2; d_gene: NA; v_gene: TRBV7-3; CDR3aa: CASSLGLGATGELFF
j_gene: TRBJ1-6; d_gene: TRBD1; v_gene: TRBV5-6; CDR3aa: CASSWDRVDNSPLHF
j_gene: TRBJ2-7; d_gene: NA; v_gene: TRBV14; CDR3aa: CASSEATGTPIYEQYF
j_gene: TRBJ1-6; d_gene: TRBD1; v_gene: TRBV11-2; CDR3aa: CASSLDRDRGSYNSPLHF
j_gene: TRBJ1-5; d_gene: NA; v_gene: TRBV5-1; CDR3aa: CASSLVAGNQPQHF
j_gene: TRBJ1-2; d_gene: TRBD1; v_gene: TRBV7-8; CDR3aa: CASSLSRDSLGGYGYTF
j_gene: TRBJ2-7; d_gene: NA; v_gene: TRBV23-1; CDR3aa: CASVPLTAARGREQYF
j_gene: TRBJ2-3; d_gene: NA; v_gene: TRBV7-2; CDR3aa: CASSLAGADTQYF
j_gene: TRBJ1-2; d_gene: NA; v_gene: TRBV7-2; CDR3aa: CASTQEGGFGYTF
j_gene: TRBJ1-4; d_gene: NA; v_gene: TRBV3-1/TRBV3-2; CDR3aa: CASSRDMEEKLFF
j_gene: TRBJ2-1; d_gene: NA; v_gene: TRBV6-5; CDR3aa: CASSPQQGGRNEQFF
j_gene: TRBJ1-1; d_gene: NA; v_gene: TRBV27; CDR3aa: CASSWGQMNTEAFF
j_gene: TRBJ1-2; d_gene: NA; v_gene: TRBV1; CDR3aa: CTSSQDGATVNYGYTF
j_gene: TRBJ1-4; d_gene: NA; v_gene: TRBV4-2; CDR3aa: CASSQELSGSTEKLFF
j_gene: TRBJ2-7; d_gene: NA; v_gene: TRBV10-3; CDR3aa: CAISGGEYGYF
j_gene: TRBJ2-1; d_gene: NA; v_gene: TRBV5-6; CDR3aa: CASSFHGVLYNEQFF
j_gene: TRBJ2-1; d_gene: TRBD2; v_gene: TRBV5-1; CDR3aa: CASRYGTSFVNEQFF
j_gene: TRBJ1-5; d_gene: TRBD1; v_gene: TRBV28; CDR3aa: CASSPSTGVGQPQHF
j_gene: TRBJ2-3; d_gene: TRBD2; v_gene: TRBV24-1; CDR3aa: CATSDLPGLAGGLGTDTQYF
j_gene: TRBJ2-1; d_gene: TRBD2; v_gene: TRBV19; CDR3aa: CASSQGSGTQIPYNEQFF
j_gene: TRBJ1-2; d_gene: NA; v_gene: TRBV29-1; CDR3aa: CSVHPYGSEDYGYTF
j_gene: TRBJ1-4; d_gene: NA; v_gene: TRBV4-1; CDR3aa: CASSQGGRGTNEKLFF
j_gene: TRBJ2-5; d_gene: TRBD1; v_gene: TRBV4-3; CDR3aa: CASSQDLIGWDRAIQETQYF
j_gene: TRBJ2-5; d_gene: NA; v_gene: TRBV9; CDR3aa: CASSVGGSETQYF
j_gene: TRBJ2-1; d_gene: NA; v_gene: TRBV6-1; CDR3aa: CASSEVTGQANEQFF